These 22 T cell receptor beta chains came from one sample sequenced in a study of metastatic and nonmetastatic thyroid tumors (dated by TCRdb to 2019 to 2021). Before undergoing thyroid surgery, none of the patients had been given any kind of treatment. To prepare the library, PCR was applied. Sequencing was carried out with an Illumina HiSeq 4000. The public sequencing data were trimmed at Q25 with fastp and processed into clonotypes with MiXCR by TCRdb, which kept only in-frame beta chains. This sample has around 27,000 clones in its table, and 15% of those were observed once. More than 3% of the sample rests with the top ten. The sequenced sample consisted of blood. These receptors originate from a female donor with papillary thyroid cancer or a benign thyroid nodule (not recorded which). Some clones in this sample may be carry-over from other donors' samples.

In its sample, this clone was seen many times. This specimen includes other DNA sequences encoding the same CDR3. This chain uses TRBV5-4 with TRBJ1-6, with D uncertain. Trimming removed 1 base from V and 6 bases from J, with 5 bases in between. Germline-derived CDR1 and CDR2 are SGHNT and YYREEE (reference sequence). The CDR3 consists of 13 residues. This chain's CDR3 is CASSLSFNSPLHF. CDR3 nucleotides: TGTGCCAGCAGCTTGAGCTTTAATTCACCCCTCCACTTT.

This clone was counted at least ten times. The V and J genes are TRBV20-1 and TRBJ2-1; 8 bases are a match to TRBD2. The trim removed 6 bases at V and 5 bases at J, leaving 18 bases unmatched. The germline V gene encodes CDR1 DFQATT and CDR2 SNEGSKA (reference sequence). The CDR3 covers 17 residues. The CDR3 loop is CSAIDGGLAGFHNEQFF. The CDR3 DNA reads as TGCAGTGCAATAGATGGGGGGCTAGCGGGTTTTCACAATGAGCAGTTCTTC.

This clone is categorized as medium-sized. As DNA, the CDR3 is TGTGCCAGCAGTGCCCACCTTTTTGGTAGCGAGTCCTACGAGCAGTACTTC. Translating gives CASSAHLFGSESYEQYF. The chain recombines TRBV25-1 with TRBJ2-7, with a possible D match to TRBD2 (5 bases). The CDR3 covers 17 residues. CDR1 MGHDK and CDR2 SYGVNS come from the germline V gene. Trimming left V 4 bases short and J 1 base short, with 20 bases between.

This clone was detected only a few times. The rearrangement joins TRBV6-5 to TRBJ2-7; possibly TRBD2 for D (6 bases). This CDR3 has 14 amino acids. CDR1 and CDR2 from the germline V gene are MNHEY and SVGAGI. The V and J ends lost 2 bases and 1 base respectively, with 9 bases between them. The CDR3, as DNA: TGTGCCAGCAGTTACCGACTAGATTCCTACGAGCAGTACTTC. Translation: CASSYRLDSYEQYF.

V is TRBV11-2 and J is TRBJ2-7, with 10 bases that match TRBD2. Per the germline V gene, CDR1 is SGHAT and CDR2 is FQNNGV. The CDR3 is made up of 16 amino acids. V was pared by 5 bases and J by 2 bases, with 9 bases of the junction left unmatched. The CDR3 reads CASSVIAGGPTYEQYF. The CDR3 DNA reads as TGTGCCAGCAGCGTAATAGCGGGAGGCCCTACCTACGAGCAGTACTTC.

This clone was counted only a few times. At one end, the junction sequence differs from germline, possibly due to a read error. For the CDR3, the DNA is TGTGCCAGCAACCCCGGGATAGGATTTACCTACGATCAGTACTTC. This translates into CASNPGIGFTYDQYF. The rearrangement links TRBV2 to TRBJ2-7; D possibly corresponds to TRBD2 (5 bases). CDR3 size: 15 residues. The germline V gene encodes CDR1 SNHLY and CDR2 FYNNEI. Drawing the rest from reference TRBV2 and TRBJ2-7, the complete variable domain is EPEVTQTPSHQVTQMGQEVILRCVPISNHLYFYWYRQILGQKVEFLVSFYNNEISEKSEIFDDQFSVERPDGSNFTLKIRSTKLEDSAMYFCASNPGIGFTYDQYFGPGTRLTVT.

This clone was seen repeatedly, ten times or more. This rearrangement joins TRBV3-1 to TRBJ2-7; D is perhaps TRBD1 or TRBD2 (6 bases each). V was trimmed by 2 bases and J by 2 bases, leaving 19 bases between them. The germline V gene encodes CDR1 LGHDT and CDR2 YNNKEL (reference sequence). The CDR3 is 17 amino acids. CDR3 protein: CASSQQGLSSGTYEQYF. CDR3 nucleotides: TGTGCCAGCAGCCAACAGGGGTTGAGTAGCGGAACCTACGAGCAGTACTTC.

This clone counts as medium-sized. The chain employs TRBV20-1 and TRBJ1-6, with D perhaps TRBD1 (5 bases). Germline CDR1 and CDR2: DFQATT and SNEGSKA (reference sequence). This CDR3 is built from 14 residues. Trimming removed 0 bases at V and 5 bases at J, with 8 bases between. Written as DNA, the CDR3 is TGCAGTGCTAGAGATGAGGGGCATAATTCACCCCTCCACTTT. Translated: CSARDEGHNSPLHF.

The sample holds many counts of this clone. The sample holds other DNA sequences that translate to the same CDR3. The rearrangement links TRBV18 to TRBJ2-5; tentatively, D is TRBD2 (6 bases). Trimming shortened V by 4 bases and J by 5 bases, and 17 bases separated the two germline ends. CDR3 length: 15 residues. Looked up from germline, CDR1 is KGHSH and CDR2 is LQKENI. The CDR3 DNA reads TGTGCCAGCTCACGACCTTTGGGAGGTGGGGAGACCCAGTACTTC. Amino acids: CASSRPLGGGETQYF.

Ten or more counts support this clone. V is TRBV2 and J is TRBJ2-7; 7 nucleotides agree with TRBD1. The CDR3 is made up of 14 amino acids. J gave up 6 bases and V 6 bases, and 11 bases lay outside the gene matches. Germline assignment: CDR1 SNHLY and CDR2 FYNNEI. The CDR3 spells CASRSRTGRSEQYF. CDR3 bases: TGTGCCAGCAGATCCCGGACAGGTAGAAGCGAGCAGTACTTC.

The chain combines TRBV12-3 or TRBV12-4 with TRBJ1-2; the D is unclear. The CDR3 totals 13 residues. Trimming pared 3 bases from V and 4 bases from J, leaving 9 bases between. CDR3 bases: TGTGCCAGCAGTTTGGGTCAGTGCTATGGCTACACCTTC. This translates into CASSLGQCYGYTF.

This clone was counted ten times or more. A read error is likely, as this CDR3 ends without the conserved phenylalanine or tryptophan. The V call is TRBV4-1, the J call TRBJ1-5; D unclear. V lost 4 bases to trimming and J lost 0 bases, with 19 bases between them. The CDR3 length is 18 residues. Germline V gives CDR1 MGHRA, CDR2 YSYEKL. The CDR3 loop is CASSPERSEPLSNQPQHL. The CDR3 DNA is TGCGCCAGCAGCCCCGAGAGGTCGGAGCCCCTTAGCAATCAGCCCCAGCATCTT.

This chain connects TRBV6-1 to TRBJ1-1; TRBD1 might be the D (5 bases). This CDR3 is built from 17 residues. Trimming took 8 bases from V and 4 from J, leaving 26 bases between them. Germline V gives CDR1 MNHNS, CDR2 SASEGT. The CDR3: CASGPAGTQGGATEAFF. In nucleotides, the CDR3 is TGTGCCAGCGGACCGGCGGGGACCCAGGGCGGTGCCACTGAAGCTTTCTTT.

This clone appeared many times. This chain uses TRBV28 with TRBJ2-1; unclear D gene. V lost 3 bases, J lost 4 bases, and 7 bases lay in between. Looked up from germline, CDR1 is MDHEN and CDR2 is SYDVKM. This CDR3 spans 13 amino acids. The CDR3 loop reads CASSLNGYNEQFF. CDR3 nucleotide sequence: TGTGCCAGCAGTTTGAACGGATACAATGAGCAGTTCTTC.

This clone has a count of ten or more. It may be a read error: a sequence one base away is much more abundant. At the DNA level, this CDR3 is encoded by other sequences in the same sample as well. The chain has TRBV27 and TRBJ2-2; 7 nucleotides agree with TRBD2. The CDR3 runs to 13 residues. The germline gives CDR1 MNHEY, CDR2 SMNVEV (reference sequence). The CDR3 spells CASSLAGAGELFF. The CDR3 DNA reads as TGTGCCAGCAGTTTAGCGGGAGCCGGGGAGCTGTTTTTC.

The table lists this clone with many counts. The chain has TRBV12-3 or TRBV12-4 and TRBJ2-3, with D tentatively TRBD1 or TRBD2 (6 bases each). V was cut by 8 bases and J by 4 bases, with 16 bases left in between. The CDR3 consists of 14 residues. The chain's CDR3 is CASERGVIADTQYF. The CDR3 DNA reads TGTGCCAGCGAAAGGGGGGTGATCGCAGATACGCAGTATTTT.

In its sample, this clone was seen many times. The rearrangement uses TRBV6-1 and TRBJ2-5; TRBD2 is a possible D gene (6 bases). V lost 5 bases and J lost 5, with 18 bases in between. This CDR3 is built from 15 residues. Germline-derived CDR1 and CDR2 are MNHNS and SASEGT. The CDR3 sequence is CASSFLARPGETQYF. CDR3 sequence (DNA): TGTGCCAGCAGTTTCCTAGCGAGGCCGGGGGAGACCCAGTACTTC.

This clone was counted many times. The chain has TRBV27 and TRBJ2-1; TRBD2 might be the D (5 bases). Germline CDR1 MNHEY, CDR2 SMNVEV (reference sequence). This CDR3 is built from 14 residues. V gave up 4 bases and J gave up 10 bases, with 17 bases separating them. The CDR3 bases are TGTGCCAGCAGTTCAGGCGGGTTTACGTGGGAGCAGTTCTTC. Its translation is CASSSGGFTWEQFF.

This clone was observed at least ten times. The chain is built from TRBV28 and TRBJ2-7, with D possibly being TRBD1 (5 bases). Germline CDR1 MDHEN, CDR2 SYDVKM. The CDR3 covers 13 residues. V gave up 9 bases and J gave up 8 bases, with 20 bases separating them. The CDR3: CASNRGSGLKQYF. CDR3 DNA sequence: TGTGCCAGTAATAGGGGTTCCGGGTTGAAGCAGTACTTC.

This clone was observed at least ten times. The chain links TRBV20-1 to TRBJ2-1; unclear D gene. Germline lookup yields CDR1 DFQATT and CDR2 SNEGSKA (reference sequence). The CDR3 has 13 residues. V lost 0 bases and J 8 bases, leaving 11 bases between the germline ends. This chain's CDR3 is CSAREDHGYEQFF. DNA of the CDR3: TGCAGTGCTAGAGAGGACCACGGTTATGAGCAGTTCTTC.

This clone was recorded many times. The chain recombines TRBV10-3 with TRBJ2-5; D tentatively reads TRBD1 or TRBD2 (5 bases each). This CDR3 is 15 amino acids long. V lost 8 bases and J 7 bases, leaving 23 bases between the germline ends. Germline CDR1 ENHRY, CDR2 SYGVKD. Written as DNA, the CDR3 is TGTGCCATCCTCCTAAGGACTCCCGGGCAGGGGACCCAGTACTTC. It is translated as CAILLRTPGQGTQYF.

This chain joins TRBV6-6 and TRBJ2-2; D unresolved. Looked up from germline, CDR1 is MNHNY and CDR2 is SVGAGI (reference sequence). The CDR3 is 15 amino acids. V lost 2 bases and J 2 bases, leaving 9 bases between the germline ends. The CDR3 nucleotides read TGTGCCAGCAGTTACAGTCAGGCAAACACCGGGGAGCTGTTTTTT. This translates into CASSYSQANTGELFF.